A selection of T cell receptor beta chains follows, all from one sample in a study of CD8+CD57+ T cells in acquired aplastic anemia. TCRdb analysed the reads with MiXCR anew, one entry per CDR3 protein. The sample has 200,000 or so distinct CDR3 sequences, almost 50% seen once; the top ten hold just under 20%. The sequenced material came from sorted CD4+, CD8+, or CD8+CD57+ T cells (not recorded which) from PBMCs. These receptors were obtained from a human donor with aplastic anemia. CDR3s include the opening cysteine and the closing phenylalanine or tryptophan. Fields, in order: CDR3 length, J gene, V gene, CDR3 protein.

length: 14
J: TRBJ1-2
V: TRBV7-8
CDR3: CASSSVGASYGYTF

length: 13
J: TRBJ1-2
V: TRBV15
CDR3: CATSTGQRYGYTF

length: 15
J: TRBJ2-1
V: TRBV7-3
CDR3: CASSPGGQTYNEQFF

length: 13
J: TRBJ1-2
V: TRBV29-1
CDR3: CSVEVLGGYGYTF

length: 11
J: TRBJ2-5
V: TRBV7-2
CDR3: CASSERGTQYF

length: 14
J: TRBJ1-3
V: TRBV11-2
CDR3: CASSSGAYGNTIYF

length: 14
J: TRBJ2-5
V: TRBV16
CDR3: CASSQYQAQKTQYF

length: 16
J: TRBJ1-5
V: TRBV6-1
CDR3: CASTLDRRYSNQPQHF

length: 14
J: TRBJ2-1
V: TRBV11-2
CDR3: CASSFGTSGNEQFF

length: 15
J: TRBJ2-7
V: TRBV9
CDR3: CASSLGLAEFHEQYF

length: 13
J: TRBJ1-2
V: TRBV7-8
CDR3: CASSSEGNYGYTF

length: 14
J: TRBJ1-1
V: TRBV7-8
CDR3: CASSLSWVSTEAFF

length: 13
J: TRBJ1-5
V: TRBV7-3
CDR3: CASSPGQDQPQHF

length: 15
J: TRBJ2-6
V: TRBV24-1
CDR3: CATSDGVSGANVLTF

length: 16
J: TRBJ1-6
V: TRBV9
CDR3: CASTLDASQANSPLHF

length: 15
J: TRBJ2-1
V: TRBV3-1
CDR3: CASSSMAKPYNEQFF

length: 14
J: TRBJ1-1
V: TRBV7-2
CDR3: CASSRDSSNTEAFF

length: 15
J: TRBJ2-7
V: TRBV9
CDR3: CASSVAHGSNYEQYF

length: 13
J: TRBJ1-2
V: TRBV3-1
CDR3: CASSQDEGYGYTF

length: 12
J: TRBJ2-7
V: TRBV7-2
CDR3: CTSSLDRTGEHF

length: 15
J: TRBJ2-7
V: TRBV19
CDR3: CASRAGSPSSYEQYF

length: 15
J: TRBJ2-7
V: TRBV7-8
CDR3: CASSLVRDGPYEQYF

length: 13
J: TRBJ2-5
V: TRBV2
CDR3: CASSRTGRETQYF

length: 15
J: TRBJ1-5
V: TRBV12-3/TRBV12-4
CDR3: CASSLAGDGNQPQHF

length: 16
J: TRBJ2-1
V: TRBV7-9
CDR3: CASSLSWRGGTDEQFF

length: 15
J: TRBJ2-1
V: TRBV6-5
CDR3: CASRHAGIYYNEQFF

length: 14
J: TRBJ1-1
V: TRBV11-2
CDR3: CASSQGQLNTEAFF

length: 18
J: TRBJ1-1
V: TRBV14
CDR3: CASSQDLAGRALSTEAFF

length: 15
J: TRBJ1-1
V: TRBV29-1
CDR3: CSVEMGLKWGTEAFF

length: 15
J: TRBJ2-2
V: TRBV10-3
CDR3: CAISAREGDTGELFF

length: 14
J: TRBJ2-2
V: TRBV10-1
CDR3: CASSGHGGDPELFF

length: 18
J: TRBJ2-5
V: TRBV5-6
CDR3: CASSLGGLTGTLQETQYF

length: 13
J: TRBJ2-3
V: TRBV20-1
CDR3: CSASIGYTDTQYF

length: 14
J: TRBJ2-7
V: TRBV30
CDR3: CAWQEGAATYEQYF

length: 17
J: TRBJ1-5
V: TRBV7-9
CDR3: CASSPRGLAGGFGVQHF

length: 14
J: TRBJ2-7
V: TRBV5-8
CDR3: CASSLDGGESERYF

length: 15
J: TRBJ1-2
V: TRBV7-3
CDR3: CASSLKWGLDYGYTF

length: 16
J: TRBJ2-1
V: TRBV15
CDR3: CATSSSGGYPYNEQFF

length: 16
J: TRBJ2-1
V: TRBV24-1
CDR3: CATSDSGTPSYNEQFF

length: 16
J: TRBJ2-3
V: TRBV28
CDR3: CASSFGGLGKGDTQYF